This T cell receptor (beta chain) emerged from a study of blood T cell repertoires in COVID-19. On the study more broadly: Nucleic acid was either cDNA or gDNA, and it came from T cells, B-cell-depleted T cells, or PBMCs.

CDR1 SGHTA and CDR2 FQGNSA come from the germline V gene. The CDR3 totals 15 residues. Assay: immunoSEQ multiplex PCR; the TCRdb copy retains only in-frame clones and omits some. Found here are around 360,000 clones, roughly nine tenths of them singletons; the top ten hold 2.5% to 3%. Those enrolled, adults aged about 18 to 89 years, came from around 25 US areas. Clinical histories supplied by participants themselves formed the basis of cohort assignment. As for this clone: At one end the junction does not follow the germline gene, possibly because of a read error.

The receptor was derived from a woman in her twenties or thirties who had recovered from COVID-19. Material: PBMCs or T cells enriched from blood (not recorded which). This chain links TRBV7-2 with TRBJ2-2, with 10 bases fitting TRBD1. The chain's CDR3 is CASSWTGGNIGELFF. The CDR3 bases are TGTGCCAGCAGCTGGACAGGGGGGAACATCGGGGAGCTGTTTTTT.